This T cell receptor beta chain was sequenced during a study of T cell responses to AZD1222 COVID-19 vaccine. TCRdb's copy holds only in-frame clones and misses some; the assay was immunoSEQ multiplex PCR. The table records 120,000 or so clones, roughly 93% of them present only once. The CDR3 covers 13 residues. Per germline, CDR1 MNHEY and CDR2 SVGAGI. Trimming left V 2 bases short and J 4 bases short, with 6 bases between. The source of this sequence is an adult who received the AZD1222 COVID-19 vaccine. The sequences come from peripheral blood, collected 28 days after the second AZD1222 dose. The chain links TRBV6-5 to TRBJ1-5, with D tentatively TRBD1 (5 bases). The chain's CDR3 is CASSYGGNQPQHF. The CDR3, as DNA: TGTGCCAGCAGTTACGGGGGAAATCAGCCCCAGCATTTT.